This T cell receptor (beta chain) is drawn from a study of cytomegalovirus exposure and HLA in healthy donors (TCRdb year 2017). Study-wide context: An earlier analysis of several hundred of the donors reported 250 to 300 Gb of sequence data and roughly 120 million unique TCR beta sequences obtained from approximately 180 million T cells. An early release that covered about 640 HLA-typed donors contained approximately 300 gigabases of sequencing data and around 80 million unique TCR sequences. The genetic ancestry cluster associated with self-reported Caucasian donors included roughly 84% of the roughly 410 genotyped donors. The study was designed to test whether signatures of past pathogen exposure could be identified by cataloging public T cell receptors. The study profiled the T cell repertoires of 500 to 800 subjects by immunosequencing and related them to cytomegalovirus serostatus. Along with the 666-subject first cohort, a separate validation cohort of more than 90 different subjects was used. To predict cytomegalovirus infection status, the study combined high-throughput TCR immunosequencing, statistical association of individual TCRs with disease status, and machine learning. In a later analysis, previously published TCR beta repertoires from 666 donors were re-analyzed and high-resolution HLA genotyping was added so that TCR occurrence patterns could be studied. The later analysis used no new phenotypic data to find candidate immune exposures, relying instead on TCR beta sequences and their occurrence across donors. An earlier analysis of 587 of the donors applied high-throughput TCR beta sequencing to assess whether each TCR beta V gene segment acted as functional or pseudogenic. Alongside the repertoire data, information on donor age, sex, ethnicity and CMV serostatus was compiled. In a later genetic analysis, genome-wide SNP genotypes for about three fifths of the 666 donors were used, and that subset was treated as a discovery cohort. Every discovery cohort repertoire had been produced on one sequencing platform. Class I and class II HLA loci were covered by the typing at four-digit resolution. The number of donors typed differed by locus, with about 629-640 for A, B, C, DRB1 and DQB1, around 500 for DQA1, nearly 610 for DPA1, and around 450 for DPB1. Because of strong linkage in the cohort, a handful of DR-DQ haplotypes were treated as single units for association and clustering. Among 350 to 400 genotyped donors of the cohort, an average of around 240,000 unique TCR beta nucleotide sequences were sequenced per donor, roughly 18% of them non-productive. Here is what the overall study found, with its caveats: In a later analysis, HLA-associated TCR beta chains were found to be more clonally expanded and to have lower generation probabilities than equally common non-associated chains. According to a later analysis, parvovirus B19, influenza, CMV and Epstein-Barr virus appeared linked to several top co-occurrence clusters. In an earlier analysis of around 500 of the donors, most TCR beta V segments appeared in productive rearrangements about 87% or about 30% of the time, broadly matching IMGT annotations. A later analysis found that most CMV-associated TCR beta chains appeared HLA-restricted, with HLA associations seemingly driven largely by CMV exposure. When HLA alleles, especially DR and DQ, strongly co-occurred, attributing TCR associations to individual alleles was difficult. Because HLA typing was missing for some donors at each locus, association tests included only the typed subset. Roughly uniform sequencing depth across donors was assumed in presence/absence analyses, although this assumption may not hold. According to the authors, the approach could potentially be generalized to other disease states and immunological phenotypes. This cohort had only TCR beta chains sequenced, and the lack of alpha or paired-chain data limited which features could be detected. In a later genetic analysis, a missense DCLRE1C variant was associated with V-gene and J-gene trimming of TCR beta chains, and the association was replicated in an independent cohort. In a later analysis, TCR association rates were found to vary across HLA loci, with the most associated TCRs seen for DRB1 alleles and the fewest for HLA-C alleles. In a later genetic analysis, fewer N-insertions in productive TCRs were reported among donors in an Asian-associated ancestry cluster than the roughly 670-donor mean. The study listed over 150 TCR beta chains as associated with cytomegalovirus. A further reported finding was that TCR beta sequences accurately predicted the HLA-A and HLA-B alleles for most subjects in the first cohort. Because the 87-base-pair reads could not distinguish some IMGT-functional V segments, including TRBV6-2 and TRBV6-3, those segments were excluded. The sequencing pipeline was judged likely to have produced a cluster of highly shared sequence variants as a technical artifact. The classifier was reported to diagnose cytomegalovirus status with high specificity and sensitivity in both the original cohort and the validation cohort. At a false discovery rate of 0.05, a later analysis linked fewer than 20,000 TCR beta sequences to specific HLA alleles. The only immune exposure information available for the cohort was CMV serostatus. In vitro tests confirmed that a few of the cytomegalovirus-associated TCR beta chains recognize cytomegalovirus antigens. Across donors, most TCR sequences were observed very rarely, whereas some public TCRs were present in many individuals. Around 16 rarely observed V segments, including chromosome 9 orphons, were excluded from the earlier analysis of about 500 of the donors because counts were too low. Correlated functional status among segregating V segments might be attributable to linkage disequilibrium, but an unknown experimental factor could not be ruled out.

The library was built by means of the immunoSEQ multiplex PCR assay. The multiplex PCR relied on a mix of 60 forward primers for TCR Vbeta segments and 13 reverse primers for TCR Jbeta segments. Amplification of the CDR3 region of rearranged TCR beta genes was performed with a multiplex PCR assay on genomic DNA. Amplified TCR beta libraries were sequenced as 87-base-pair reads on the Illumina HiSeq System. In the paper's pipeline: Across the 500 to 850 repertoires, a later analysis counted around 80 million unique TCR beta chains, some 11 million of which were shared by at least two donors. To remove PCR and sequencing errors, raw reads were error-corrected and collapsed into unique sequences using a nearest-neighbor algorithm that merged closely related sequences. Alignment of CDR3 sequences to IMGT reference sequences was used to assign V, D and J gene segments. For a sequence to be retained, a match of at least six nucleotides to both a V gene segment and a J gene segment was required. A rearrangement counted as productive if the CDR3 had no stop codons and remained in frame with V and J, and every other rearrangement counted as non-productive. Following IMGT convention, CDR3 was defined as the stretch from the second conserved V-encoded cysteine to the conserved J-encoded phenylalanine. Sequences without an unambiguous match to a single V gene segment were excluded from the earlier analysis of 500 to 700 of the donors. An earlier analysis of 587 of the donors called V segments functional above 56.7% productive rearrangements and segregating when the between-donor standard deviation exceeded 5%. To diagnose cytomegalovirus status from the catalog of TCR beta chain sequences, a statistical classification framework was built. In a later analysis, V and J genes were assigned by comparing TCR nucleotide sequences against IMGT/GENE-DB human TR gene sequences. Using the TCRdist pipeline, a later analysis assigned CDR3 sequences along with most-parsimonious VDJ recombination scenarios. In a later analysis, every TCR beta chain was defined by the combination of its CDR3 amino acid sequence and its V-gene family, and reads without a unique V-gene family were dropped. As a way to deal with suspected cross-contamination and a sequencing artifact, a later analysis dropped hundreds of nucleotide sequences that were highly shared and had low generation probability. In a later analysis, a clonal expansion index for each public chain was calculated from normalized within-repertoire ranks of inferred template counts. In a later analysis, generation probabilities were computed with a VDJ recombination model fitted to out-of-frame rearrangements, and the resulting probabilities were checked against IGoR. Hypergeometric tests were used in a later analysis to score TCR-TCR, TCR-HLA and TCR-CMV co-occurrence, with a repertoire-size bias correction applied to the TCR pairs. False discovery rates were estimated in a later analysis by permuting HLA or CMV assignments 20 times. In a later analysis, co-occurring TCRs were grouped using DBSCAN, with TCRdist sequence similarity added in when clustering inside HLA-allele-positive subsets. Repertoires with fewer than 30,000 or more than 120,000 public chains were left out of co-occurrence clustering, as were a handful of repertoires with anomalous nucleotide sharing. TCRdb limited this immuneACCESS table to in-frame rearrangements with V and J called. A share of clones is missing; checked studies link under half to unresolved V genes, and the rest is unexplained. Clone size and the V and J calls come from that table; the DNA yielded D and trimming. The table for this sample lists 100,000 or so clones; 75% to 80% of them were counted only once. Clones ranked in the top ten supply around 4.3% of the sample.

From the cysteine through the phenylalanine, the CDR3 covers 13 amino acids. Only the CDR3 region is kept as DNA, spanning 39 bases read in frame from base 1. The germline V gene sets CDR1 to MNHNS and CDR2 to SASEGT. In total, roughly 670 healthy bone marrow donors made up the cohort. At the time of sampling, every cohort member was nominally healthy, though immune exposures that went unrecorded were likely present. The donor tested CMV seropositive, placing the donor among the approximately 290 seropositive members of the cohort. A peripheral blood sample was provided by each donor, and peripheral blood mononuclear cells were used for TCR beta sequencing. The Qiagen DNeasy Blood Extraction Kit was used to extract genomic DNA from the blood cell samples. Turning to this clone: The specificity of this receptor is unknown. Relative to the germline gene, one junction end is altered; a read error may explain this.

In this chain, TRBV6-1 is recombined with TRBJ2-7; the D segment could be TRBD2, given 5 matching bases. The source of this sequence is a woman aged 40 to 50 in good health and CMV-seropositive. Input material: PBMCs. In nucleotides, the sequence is TGTGCCAACAGTGGGGAGACCCTCTACGAGCAGTACTTC. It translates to CANSGETLYEQYF.